This T cell receptor beta chain was captured in a study of blood T cell repertoires in COVID-19. The Seattle patients joined while their infection was active and were tracked longitudinally afterward. Per the original data handling: Using reference gene primer amplification, nucleated cell counts were estimated. Produced via immunoSEQ multiplex PCR; TCRdb's table is partial and in-frame only. D and trimming were read from the DNA, whereas the V and J calls and clone size are those reported in that table. The sample has about 170,000 clones, 85% to 90% seen once. CDR1 SEHNR and CDR2 FQNEAQ come from the germline V gene (reference sequence). The CDR3 is 15 amino acids. Trimming left V 1 base short and J 7 bases short, with 11 bases between.

The chain is built from TRBV7-9 and TRBJ1-6; tentatively, D is TRBD1 (5 bases). The specimen sequenced was peripheral blood. The receptor's source is a woman of 80 years or more with COVID-19, enrolled during active disease. The CDR3 DNA follows: TGTGCCAGCAGCTTAGAACAGGCAGGCAATTCACCCCTCCACTTT. Translating gives CASSLEQAGNSPLHF.